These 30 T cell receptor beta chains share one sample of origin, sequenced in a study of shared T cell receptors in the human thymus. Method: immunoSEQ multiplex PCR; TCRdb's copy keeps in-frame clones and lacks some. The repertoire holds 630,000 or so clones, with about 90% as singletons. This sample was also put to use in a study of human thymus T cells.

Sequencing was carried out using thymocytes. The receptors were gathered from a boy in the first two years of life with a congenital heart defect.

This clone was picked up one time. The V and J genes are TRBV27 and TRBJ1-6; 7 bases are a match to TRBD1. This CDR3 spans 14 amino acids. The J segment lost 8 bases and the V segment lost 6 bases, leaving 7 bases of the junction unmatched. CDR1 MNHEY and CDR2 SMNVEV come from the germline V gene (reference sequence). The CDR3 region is CASRRAGGYSPLHF. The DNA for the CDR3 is TGTGCCAGCAGAAGGGCAGGGGGGTATTCACCCCTCCACTTT.

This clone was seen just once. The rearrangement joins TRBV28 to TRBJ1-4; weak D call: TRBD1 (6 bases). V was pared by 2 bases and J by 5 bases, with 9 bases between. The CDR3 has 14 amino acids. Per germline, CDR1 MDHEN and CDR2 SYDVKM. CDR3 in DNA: TGTGCCAGCAGTTTAGCAGGGGTAAATGAAAAACTGTTTTTT. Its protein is CASSLAGVNEKLFF.

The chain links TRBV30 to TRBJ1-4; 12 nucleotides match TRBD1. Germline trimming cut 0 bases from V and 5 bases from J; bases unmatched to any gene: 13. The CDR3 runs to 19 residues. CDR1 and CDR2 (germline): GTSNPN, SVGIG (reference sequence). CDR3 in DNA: TGTGCCTGGAGTGTCCCCCCTGGGGACAGGGGGCATTCGAATGAAAAACTGTTTTTT. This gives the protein CAWSVPPGDRGHSNEKLFF.

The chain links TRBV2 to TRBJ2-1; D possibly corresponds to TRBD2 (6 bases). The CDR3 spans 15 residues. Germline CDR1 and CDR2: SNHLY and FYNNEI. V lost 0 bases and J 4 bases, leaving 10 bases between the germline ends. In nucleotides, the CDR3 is TGTGCCAGCAGTGAAGCGGGAGGAGGATACAATGAGCAGTTCTTC. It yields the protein CASSEAGGGYNEQFF.

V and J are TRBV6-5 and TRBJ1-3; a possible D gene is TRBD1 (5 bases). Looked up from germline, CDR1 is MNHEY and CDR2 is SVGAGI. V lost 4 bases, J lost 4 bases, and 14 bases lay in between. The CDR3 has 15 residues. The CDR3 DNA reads TGTGCCAGCAGTTCACTCAGGGTCGAAGGAAACACCATATATTTT. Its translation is CASSSLRVEGNTIYF.

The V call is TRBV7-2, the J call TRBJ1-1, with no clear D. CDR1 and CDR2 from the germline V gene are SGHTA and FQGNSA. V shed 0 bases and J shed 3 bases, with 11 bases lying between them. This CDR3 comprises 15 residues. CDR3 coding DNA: TGTGCCAGCAGCTTAGCCGGCAGCGCATACACTGAAGCTTTCTTT. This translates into CASSLAGSAYTEAFF.

CDR3 sequence (DNA): TGTGCCAGCAGTAAGAGGATTCGGAAACGGGAGGGCCGGTACGAGCAGTACTTC. It specifies CASSKRIRKREGRYEQYF. The chain carries TRBV28 and TRBJ2-7; 8 bases are shared with TRBD2. The germline V gene encodes CDR1 MDHEN and CDR2 SYDVKM. The CDR3 totals 18 residues. V lost 5 bases, J lost 4 bases, and 19 bases stayed unmatched.

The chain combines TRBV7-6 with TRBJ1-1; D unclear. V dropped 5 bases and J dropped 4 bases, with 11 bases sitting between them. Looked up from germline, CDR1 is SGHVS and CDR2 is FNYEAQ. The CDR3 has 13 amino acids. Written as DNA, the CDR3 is TGTGCCAGCAGCGGGCAGGAGGGCACTGAAGCTTTCTTT. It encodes CASSGQEGTEAFF.

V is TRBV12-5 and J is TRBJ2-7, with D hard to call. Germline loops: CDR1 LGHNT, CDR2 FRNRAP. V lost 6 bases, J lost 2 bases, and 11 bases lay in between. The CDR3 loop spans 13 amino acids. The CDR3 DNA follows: TGTGCTAGTGGCCGACATACCACCTACGAGCAGTACTTC. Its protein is CASGRHTTYEQYF.

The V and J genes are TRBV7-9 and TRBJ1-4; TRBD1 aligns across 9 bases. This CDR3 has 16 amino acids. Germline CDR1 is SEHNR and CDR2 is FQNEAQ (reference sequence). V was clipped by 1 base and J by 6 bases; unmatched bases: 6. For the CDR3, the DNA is TGTGCCAGCAGCTTAGTTCTTTGGACAGGGGATGAAAAACTGTTTTTT. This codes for CASSLVLWTGDEKLFF.

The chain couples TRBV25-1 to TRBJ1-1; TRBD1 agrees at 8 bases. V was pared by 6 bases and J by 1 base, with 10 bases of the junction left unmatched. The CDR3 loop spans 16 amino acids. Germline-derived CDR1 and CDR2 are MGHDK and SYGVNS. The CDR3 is CASSPTGDASNTEAFF. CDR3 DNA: TGTGCCAGCAGCCCGACAGGGGATGCCTCGAACACTGAAGCTTTCTTT.

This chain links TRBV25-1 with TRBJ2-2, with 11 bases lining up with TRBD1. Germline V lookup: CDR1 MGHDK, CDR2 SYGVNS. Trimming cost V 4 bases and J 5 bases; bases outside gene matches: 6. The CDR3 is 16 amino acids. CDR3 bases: TGTGCCAGCAGTGCCGGACAGGGGGCGAGGACCGGGGAGCTGTTTTTT. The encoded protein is CASSAGQGARTGELFF.

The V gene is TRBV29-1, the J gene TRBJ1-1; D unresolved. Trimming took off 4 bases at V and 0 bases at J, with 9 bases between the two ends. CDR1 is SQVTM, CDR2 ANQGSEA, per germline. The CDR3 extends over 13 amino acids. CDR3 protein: CSVVEEMNTEAFF. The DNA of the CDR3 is TGCAGCGTTGTCGAAGAGATGAACACTGAAGCTTTCTTT.

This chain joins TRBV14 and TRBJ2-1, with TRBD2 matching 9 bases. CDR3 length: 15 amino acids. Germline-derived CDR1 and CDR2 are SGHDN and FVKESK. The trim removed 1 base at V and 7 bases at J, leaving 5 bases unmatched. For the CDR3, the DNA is TGTGCCAGCAGCCAAGTTGGAGCGGGGGGTAATGAGCAGTTCTTC. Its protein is CASSQVGAGGNEQFF.

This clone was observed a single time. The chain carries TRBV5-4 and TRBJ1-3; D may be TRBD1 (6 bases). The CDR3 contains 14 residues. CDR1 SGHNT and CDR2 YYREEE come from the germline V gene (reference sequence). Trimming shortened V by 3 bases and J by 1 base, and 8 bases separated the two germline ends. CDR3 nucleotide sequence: TGTGCCAGCAGCTCCGGGACATCTGGAAACACCATATATTTT. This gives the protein CASSSGTSGNTIYF.

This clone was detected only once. The CDR3 DNA follows: TGTGCCAGCAGCGGGCCGGGACAGGGTATAAGCACAGATACGCAGTATTTT. Encoded protein: CASSGPGQGISTDTQYF. The chain recombines TRBV7-8 with TRBJ2-3; TRBD1 agrees at 9 bases. V dropped 5 bases and J dropped 0; count of bases not matched to a gene: 9. The germline gives CDR1 SGHVS, CDR2 FQNEAQ. The CDR3 extends over 17 amino acids.

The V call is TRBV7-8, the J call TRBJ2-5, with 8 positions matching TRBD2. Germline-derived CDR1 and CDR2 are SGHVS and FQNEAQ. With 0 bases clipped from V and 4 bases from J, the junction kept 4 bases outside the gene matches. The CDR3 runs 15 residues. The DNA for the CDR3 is TGTGCCAGCAGCTTAGCGGGGACTAGTCCAGAGACCCAGTACTTC. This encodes CASSLAGTSPETQYF.

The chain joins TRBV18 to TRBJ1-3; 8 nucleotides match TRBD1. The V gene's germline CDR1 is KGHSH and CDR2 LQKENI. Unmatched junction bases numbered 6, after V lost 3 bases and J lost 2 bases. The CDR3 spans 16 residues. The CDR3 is CASSPTGVTAGNTIYF. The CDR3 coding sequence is TGTGCCAGCTCACCGACAGGGGTCACTGCTGGAAACACCATATATTTT.

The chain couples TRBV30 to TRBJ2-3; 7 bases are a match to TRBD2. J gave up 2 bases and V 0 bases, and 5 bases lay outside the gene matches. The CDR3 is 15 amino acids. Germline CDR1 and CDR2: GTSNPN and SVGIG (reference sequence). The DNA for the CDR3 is TGTGCCTGGAGTGTACTAGCGCGACCCACAGATACGCAGTATTTT. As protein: CAWSVLARPTDTQYF.

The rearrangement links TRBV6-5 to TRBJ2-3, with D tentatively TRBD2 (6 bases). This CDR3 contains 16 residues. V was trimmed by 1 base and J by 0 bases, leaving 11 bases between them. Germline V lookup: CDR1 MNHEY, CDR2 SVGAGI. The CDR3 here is CASSYWGGTSTDTQYF. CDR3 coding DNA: TGTGCCAGCAGTTACTGGGGCGGGACTAGCACAGATACGCAGTATTTT.

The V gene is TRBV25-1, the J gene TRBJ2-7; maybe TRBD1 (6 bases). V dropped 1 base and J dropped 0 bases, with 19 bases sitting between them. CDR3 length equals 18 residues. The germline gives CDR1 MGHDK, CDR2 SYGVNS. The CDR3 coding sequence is TGTGCCAGCAGTGAATCTAAAGACAGGTCATACCACTCCTACGAGCAGTACTTC. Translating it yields CASSESKDRSYHSYEQYF.

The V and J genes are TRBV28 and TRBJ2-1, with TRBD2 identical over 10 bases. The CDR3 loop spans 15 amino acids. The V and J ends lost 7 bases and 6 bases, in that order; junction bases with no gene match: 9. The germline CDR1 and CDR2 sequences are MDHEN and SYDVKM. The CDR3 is CASIGTSGTSNEQFF. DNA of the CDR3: TGTGCCAGCATAGGTACTAGCGGGACGAGCAATGAGCAGTTCTTC.

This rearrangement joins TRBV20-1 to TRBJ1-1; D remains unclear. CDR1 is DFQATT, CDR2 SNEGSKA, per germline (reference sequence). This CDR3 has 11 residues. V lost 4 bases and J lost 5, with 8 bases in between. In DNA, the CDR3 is TGCAGTGCTATTCCGGGGACTGAAGCTTTCTTT. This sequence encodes CSAIPGTEAFF.

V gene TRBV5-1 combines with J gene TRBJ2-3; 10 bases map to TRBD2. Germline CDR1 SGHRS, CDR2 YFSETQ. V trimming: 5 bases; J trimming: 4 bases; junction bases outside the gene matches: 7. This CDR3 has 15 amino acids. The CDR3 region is CASRFSGRISDTQYF. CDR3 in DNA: TGCGCCAGCAGATTTAGCGGGAGGATCTCAGATACGCAGTATTTT.

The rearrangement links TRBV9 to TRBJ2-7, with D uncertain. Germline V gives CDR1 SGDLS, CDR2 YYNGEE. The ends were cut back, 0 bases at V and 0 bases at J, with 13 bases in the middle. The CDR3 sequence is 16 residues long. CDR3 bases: TGTGCCAGCAGCGTAGCCCCTTGGGCCTCCTCCTACGAGCAGTACTTC. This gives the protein CASSVAPWASSYEQYF.

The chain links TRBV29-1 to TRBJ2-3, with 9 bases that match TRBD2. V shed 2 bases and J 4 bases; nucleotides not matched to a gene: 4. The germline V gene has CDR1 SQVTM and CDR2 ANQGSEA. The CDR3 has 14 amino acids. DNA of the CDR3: TGCAGCGTTGAATTAGGGACTAGCTCAGATACGCAGTATTTT. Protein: CSVELGTSSDTQYF.

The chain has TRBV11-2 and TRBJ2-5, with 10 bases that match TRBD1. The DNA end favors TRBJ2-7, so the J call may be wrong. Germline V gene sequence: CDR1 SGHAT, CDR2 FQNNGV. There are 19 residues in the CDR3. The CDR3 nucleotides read TGTGCCAGCAGCTTACAATACCTCGGGGACAGGGGAGGAGGATACGAGCAGTACTTC. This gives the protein CASSLQYLGDRGGGYEQYF.

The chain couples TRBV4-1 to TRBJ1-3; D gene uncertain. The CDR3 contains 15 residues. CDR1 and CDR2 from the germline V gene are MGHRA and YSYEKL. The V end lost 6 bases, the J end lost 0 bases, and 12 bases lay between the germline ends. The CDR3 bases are TGCGCCAGCAGGTCAACAGCCGACTCTGGAAACACCATATATTTT. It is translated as CASRSTADSGNTIYF.

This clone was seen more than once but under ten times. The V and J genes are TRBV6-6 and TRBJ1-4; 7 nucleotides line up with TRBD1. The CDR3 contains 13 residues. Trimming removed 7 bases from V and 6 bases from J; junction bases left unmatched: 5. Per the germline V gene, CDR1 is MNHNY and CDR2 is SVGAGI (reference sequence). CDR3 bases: TGTGCCAGCAAACTAGACAGGGATGAAAAACTGTTTTTT. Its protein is CASKLDRDEKLFF.

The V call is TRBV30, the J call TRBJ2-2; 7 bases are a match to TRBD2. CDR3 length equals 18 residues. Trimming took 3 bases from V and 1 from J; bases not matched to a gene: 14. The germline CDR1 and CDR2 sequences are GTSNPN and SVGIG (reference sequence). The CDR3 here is CAWSARPFSGLNTGELFF. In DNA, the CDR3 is TGTGCCTGGAGCGCAAGGCCATTTAGCGGGTTGAACACCGGGGAGCTGTTTTTT.